The TCR beta chain described here comes from a study of blood T cell repertoires in COVID-19. Germline V gene lookup returns CDR1 WNHNN and CDR2 SYGVQD (reference sequence). Trimming removed 6 bases at V and 4 bases at J, with 15 bases between. The CDR3 is 14 residues long. The protocol was immunoSEQ multiplex PCR, while the TCRdb copy is restricted to in-frame clones and leaves out a portion. Of around 180,000 clones in the sample, roughly 90% were seen once. The V call is TRBV10-1, the J call TRBJ1-1; D is possibly TRBD1 (6 bases). Sequencing was carried out using peripheral blood. This clonotype was obtained from a man in his sixties or seventies with active or convalescent COVID-19. CDR3 sequence (DNA): TGCGCCAGCAGCCGGGGGGGCCCGGGCACTGAAGCTTTCTTT. This codes for CASSRGGPGTEAFF.